The sequence of this T cell receptor beta chain was determined in a study of regulatory T cells in long-lasting Graves disease. Study observations and caveats: It was peripheral blood alone, not thyroid tissue, that was studied.

Time point denoted: persistent/refractory GD, antithyroid drugs over 5 years with positive TRAb. The TCR library used RNA extracted from PBMCs. It was American Thyroid Association guidelines that determined Graves' disease diagnosis. Many counts were recorded for this clonotype. Its specificity is unknown. The germline CDR1 and CDR2 sequences are MDHEN and SYDVKM. V dropped 7 bases and J dropped 6 bases, with 25 bases sitting between them. This CDR3 has 16 amino acids. Library construction for TCR beta used iRepertoire HTBI primers and Arm-PCR of CDR3 regions. TCRdb fed the multiplex PCR reads into MiXCR, producing one record per CDR3 protein. Of 310,000 or so distinct CDR3 sequences listed, 20% are singletons.

The chain couples TRBV28 to TRBJ2-7; D perhaps matches TRBD1 (5 bases). The sequenced sample was peripheral blood mononuclear cells (PBMCs), obtained when the disease was refractory, from a patient treated with antithyroid drugs. This TCR came from a female donor with Graves disease. The CDR3 bases are TGTGCCAGCACCCCCTCCGACGGTGGCAGGGTTGCCGAGCAGTACTTC. Translating gives CASTPSDGGRVAEQYF.